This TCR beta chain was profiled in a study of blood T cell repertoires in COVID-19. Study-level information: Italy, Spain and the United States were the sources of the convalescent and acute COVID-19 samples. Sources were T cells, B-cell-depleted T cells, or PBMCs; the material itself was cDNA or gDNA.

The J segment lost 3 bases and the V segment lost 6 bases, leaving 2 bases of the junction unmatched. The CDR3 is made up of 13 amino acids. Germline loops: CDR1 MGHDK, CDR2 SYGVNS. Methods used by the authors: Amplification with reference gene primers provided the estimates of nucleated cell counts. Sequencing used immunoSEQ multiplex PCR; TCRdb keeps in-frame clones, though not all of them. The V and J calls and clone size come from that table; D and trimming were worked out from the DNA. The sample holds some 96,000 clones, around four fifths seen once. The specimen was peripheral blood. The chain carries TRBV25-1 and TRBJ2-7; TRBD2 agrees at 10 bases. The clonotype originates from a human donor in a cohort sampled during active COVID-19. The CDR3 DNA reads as TGTGCCAGCAGGTCTAGCGGGGGCTACGAGCAGTACTTC. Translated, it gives CASRSSGGYEQYF.